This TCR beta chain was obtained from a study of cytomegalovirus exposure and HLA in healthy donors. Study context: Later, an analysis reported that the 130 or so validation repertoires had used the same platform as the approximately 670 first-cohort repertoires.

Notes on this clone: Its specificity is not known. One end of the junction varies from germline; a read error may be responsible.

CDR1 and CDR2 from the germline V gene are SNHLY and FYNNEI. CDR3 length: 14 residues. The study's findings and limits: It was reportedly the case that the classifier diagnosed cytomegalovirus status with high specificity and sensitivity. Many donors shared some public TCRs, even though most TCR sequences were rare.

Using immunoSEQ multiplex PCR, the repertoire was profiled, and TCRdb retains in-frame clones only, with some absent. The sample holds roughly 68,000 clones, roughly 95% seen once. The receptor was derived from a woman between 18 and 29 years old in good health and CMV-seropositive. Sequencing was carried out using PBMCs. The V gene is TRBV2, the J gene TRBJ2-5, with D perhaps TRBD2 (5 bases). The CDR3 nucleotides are TGTGCCAGCAGTGAAGTCGGATCAGCGGCCTCAGGAAACTTC. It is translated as CASSEVGSAASGNF.